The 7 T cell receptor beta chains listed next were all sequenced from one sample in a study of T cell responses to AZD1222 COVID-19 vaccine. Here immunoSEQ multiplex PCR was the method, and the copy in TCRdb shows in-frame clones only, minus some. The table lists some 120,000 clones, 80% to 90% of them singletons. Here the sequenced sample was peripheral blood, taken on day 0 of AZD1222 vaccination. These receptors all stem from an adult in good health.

The CDR3 nucleotides are TGTGCCAGCAGCTTAGCCCCCTTAAACACTGAAGCTTTCTTT. Residues: CASSLAPLNTEAFF. J is TRBJ1-1 and V is TRBV7-9; D not certain. V dropped 0 bases and J dropped 2 bases, with 7 bases sitting between them. This CDR3 spans 14 amino acids. Germline V gene sequence: CDR1 SEHNR, CDR2 FQNEAQ (reference sequence).

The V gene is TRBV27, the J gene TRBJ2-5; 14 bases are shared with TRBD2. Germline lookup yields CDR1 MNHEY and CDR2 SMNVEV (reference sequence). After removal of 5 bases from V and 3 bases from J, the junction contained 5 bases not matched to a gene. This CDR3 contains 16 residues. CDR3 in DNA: TGTGCCAGCAGTAACGGACTAGCGGGAGGTAAAGAGACCCAGTACTTC. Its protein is CASSNGLAGGKETQYF.

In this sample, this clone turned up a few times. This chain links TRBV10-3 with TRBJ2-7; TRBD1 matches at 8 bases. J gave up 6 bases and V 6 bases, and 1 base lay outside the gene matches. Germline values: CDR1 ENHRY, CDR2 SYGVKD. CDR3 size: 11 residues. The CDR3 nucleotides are TGTGCCATCAGACAGGGGGGCGAGCAGTACTTC. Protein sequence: CAIRQGGEQYF.

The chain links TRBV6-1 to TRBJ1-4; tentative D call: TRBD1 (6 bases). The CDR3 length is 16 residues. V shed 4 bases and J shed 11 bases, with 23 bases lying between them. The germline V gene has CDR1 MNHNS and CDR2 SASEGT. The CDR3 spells CASSGQALSFGLKLFF. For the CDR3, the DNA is TGTGCCAGCAGTGGACAGGCCCTATCGTTCGGGTTGAAACTGTTTTTT.

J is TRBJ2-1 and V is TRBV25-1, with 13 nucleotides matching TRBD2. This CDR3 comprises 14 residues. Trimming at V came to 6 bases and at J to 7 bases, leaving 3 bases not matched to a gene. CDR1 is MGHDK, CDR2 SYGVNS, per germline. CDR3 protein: CASRLAGGLNEQFF. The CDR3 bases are TGTGCCAGCAGACTAGCGGGAGGGCTGAATGAGCAGTTCTTC.

CDR3 protein: CASSVLANNEQFF. The CDR3 bases are TGTGCCAGCAGCGTTTTAGCGAACAATGAGCAGTTCTTC. This chain connects TRBV9 to TRBJ2-1; possibly TRBD2 for D (5 bases). The CDR3 is 13 residues long. Germline V gene lookup returns CDR1 SGDLS and CDR2 YYNGEE. Trimming removed 2 bases at V and 5 bases at J, with 8 bases between.

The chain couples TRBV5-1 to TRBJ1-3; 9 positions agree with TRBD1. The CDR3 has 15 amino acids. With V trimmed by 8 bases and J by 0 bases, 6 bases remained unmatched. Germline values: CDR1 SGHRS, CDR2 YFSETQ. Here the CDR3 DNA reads TGCGCCAGGTTACAGGGGGCAGACTCTGGAAACACCATATATTTT. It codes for CARLQGADSGNTIYF.